These T cell receptor beta chains were read from a single sample in a study of T cell responses to AZD1222 COVID-19 vaccine. The assay was immunoSEQ multiplex PCR, and TCRdb's table has in-frame clones only and misses some. The repertoire includes roughly 120,000 clones, approximately 85% of them detected once, and roughly 3.7% sits in the top ten. The source was peripheral blood, collected on day 0 of MenACWY control vaccination. These receptors were taken from an adult in good health. Both conserved end residues are part of each CDR3. A D gene is named only where the DNA matches it firmly. Not every row has a clone size; where given, it reads once, few, many or a size class.

abundance	len	v_gene	d_gene	j_gene	CDR3aa	CDR3nt
NA	13	TRBV27	NA	TRBJ2-3	CASNKGDSDTQYF	TGTGCCAGCAATAAAGGGGATTCAGATACGCAGTATTTT
once	14	TRBV4-1	NA	TRBJ1-2	CASSQDGEARGYTF	TGCGCCAGCAGCCAAGATGGCGAGGCTCGTGGCTACACCTTC
once	15	TRBV28	TRBD1	TRBJ2-5	CASRVSGQDGETQYF	TGTGCCAGCAGGGTATCGGGACAGGACGGGGAGACCCAGTACTTC
NA	15	TRBV18	NA	TRBJ1-6	CASSPPGLYNSPLHF	TGTGCCAGCTCACCTCCGGGACTTTATAATTCACCCCTCCACTTT
NA	15	TRBV4-1	NA	TRBJ1-5	CASSRTSGYNQPQHF	TGCGCCAGCAGCCGAACGTCCGGGTACAATCAGCCCCAGCATTTT
NA	12	TRBV5-1	NA	TRBJ2-1	CASSRSYNEQFF	TGCGCCAGCAGCAGATCGTACAATGAGCAGTTCTTC
NA	16	TRBV5-1	TRBD1	TRBJ2-2	CASSPTGTGNTGELFF	TGCGCCAGCAGCCCCACCGGGACAGGGAACACCGGGGAGCTGTTTTTT
NA	14	TRBV19	TRBD1	TRBJ1-2	CASSTRQGDLGYTF	TGTGCCAGTAGTACGCGACAGGGCGACTTGGGCTACACCTTC
NA	18	TRBV19	NA	TRBJ1-5	CASSMEGVGKMFNQPQHF	TGTGCCAGTAGTATGGAGGGGGTCGGCAAGATGTTCAATCAGCCCCAGCATTTT
NA	16	TRBV7-9	TRBD1	TRBJ1-6	CASSPPGGADNSPLHF	TGTGCCAGCAGCCCCCCAGGGGGCGCAGATAATTCACCCCTCCACTTT
NA	14	TRBV7-2	NA	TRBJ2-3	CASSLGLKSGTQYF	TGTGCCAGCAGCTTAGGGCTCAAGTCGGGTACGCAGTATTTT
NA	15	TRBV11-2	NA	TRBJ1-3	CASSLISFSGNTIYF	TGTGCCAGCAGCTTAATTTCCTTCTCTGGAAACACCATATATTTT
few	14	TRBV7-9	TRBD2	TRBJ2-1	CVPAPLAGPNEQFF	TGTGTCCCCGCCCCGCTAGCGGGTCCCAATGAGCAGTTCTTC
NA	17	TRBV6-1	NA	TRBJ1-5	CASSEASGHFSNQPQHF	TGTGCCAGCAGTGAAGCGTCTGGGCATTTTAGCAATCAGCCCCAGCATTTT
NA	14	TRBV4-1	NA	TRBJ1-5	CASSQVGSHQPQHF	TGCGCCAGCAGCCAAGTTGGTTCTCATCAGCCCCAGCATTTT
NA	15	TRBV7-9	TRBD1	TRBJ1-5	CASSLGGQGVQPQHF	TGTGCCAGCAGCTTAGGAGGACAGGGAGTTCAGCCCCAGCATTTT
once	14	TRBV27	NA	TRBJ1-2	CASRGAARRHGYTF	TGTGCCAGCAGGGGGGCCGCCAGACGCCATGGCTACACCTTC
NA	13	TRBV2	TRBD1	TRBJ1-5	CASSGQLNQPQHF	TGTGCCAGTTCGGGACAGCTCAATCAGCCCCAGCATTTT
NA	16	TRBV27	TRBD2	TRBJ2-5	CASSLSPGGEQETQYF	TGTGCCAGCAGTTTATCTCCGGGGGGGGAACAAGAGACCCAGTACTTC
NA	12	TRBV30	TRBD2	TRBJ2-1	CAYKRGGNEQFF	TGTGCCTATAAGCGGGGGGGTAATGAGCAGTTCTTC
NA	13	TRBV7-2	TRBD1	TRBJ2-3	CASSLDREDTQYF	TGTGCCAGCAGCTTGGACAGGGAGGATACGCAGTATTTT
few	15	TRBV14	TRBD1	TRBJ1-1	CASSPQGGPTTEAFF	TGTGCCAGCAGCCCACAGGGGGGCCCCACCACTGAAGCTTTCTTT
NA	19	TRBV4-1	TRBD2	TRBJ2-1	CASSQEGLAGLSSYNEQFF	TGCGCCAGCAGCCAAGAAGGGCTAGCGGGTTTGAGCTCCTACAATGAGCAGTTCTTC
NA	15	TRBV18	NA	TRBJ2-5	CASSPPGTRRETQYF	TGTGCCAGCTCACCACCGGGAACTAGAAGAGAGACCCAGTACTTC
NA	14	TRBV11-1	NA	TRBJ2-5	CASSPPKGQETQYF	TGTGCCAGCAGCCCCCCAAAGGGACAAGAGACCCAGTACTTC
NA	14	TRBV14	NA	TRBJ2-2	CASRYGPNTGELFF	TGTGCCAGCAGGTACGGACCGAACACCGGGGAGCTGTTTTTT
NA	16	TRBV18	TRBD1	TRBJ1-1	CASSEMGQGINTEAFF	TGTGCCAGCTCTGAAATGGGACAGGGAATTAACACTGAAGCTTTCTTT
NA	14	TRBV7-2	NA	TRBJ2-3	CASNPGGPTDTQYF	TGTGCCAGCAATCCCGGGGGCCCCACAGATACGCAGTATTTT
NA	17	TRBV19	NA	TRBJ1-3	CASSSKRDPRSGNTIYF	TGTGCCAGTAGTTCGAAACGGGACCCGAGGTCTGGAAACACCATATATTTT
NA	13	TRBV6-5	NA	TRBJ1-6	CATRRDYNSPLHF	TGTGCCACCCGTAGGGACTATAATTCACCCCTCCACTTT
NA	14	TRBV9	TRBD1	TRBJ2-3	CASSTGQYTDTQYF	TGTGCCAGCAGCACGGGACAGTACACAGATACGCAGTATTTT
NA	15	TRBV6-6	TRBD1	TRBJ2-7	CASSSSGTGTYEQYF	TGTGCCAGCAGTTCGTCCGGGACAGGGACGTACGAGCAGTACTTC
NA	14	TRBV5-1	NA	TRBJ1-3	CASSFGATGNTIYF	TGCGCCAGCAGCTTCGGGGCGACTGGAAACACCATATATTTT
NA	16	TRBV18	NA	TRBJ1-6	CASSQDSPGYNSPLHF	TGTGCCAGCTCACAGGACTCCCCCGGCTATAATTCACCCCTCCACTTT
once	14	TRBV5-1	NA	TRBJ1-2	CASSPPGTSYGYTF	TGCGCCAGCAGCCCGCCCGGGACAAGCTATGGCTACACCTTC
NA	15	TRBV19	NA	TRBJ1-5	CASSMSGNPNQPQHF	TGTGCCAGTAGTATGTCAGGGAATCCAAATCAGCCCCAGCATTTT
NA	16	TRBV7-9	TRBD1	TRBJ1-4	CASSLEGAGDWEKLFF	TGTGCCAGCAGCTTAGAGGGGGCAGGTGACTGGGAAAAACTGTTTTTT
NA	14	TRBV18	NA	TRBJ1-1	CASSLDRTNTEAFF	TGTGCCAGCTCACTAGACAGGACGAACACTGAAGCTTTCTTT
once	13	TRBV9	NA	TRBJ2-3	CASDKGSTDTQYF	TGTGCCAGCGACAAGGGTAGCACAGATACGCAGTATTTT
NA	14	TRBV7-9	NA	TRBJ1-6	CASTLQGWKSPLHF	TGTGCCAGCACCCTACAGGGTTGGAAGTCACCCCTCCACTTT
once	12	TRBV3-1/TRBV3-2	NA	TRBJ1-1	CASSQPGAWAFF	TGTGCCAGCAGCCAACCAGGGGCGTGGGCTTTCTTT